This TCR beta chain is drawn from a study of CD8 T cells in Susac syndrome. The CDR3 extends over 15 amino acids. J was trimmed by 5 bases and V by 2 bases; bases with no gene match: 5. The germline V gene has CDR1 SGHDT and CDR2 YYEEEE. Sequencing of TCR beta was performed on blood CD8+ T cells and on blood CD4+ T cells. Controls were healthy donors chosen to match patients in age and sex. Both CD4+ and CD8+ T cells were negatively isolated, and TEMRA cells underwent FACS enrichment. Random-hexamer reverse transcription was applied to about 0.5 to 1 ug RNA. Amplification of TCR beta CDR3 used immunoSEQ multiplex PCR across 54 Vbeta and 13 Jbeta. TCRdb passed the immunoSEQ multiplex PCR reads through MiXCR, listing each CDR3 protein once. This table has about 210,000 distinct CDR3 sequences, approximately 93% appearing once.

Material for sequencing was CD4+ T cells from PBMCs. The rearrangement links TRBV5-6 to TRBJ2-3, with TRBD2 identical over 10 bases. This TCR came from a human donor in good health. Here the CDR3 DNA reads TGTGCCAGCAGCTTAGCGGGGGGGCGGGAAGATACGCAGTATTTT. Translation gives CASSLAGGREDTQYF.